What follows is one T cell receptor (beta chain) and its context. TCRdb's copy holds only in-frame clones and misses some; the assay was immunoSEQ multiplex PCR. The sample lists 55,000 to 65,000 clones; 85% to 90% were seen once. This record belongs to a study of OX40 agonist ivuxolimab in advanced cancers. CDR3 length: 16 residues. Germline CDR1 KGHSH, CDR2 LQKENI. V dropped 0 bases and J dropped 2 bases, with 13 bases sitting between them. The material sequenced was CD4+ or CD8+ T cells sorted from blood, taken in a trial of the OX40 agonist ivuxolimab. The source of this sequence is an adult with an advanced solid tumor such as melanoma, head and neck, liver or kidney cancer. V gene TRBV18 combines with J gene TRBJ1-1; tentatively, D is TRBD1 (5 bases). DNA for the CDR3: TGTGCCAGCTCACCACCGGGGCCCGGGCCTAACACTGAAGCTTTCTTT. Translation: CASSPPGPGPNTEAFF.